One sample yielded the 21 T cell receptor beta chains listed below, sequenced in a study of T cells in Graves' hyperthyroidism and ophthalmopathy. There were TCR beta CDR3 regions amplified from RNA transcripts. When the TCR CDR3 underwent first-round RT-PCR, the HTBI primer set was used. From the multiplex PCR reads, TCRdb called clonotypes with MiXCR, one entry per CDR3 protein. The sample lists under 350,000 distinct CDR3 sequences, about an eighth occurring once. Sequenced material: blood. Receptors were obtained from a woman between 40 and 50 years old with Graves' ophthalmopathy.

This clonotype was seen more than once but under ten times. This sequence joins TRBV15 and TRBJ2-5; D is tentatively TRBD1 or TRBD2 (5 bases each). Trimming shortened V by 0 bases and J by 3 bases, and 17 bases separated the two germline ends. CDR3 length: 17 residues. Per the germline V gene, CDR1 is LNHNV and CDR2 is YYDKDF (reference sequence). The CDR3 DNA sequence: TGTGCCACCAGCAGAGATCCGCCCGGGACCATAAAAGAGACCCAGTACTTC. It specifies CATSRDPPGTIKETQYF.

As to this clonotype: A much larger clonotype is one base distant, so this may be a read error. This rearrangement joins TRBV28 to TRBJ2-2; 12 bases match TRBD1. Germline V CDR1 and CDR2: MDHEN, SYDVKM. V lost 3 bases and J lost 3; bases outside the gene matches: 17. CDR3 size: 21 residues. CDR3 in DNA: TGTGCCAGCAGTTTCTCCCCCCCCGGGACAGGGGGCCCTATGGACACCGGGGAGCTGTTTTTT. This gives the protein CASSFSPPGTGGPMDTGELFF.

CDR3 in amino acids: CASGKIGETQYF. In nucleotides, the CDR3 is TGTGCCAGTGGCAAGATCGGGGAGACCCAGTACTTC. The rearrangement joins TRBV19 to TRBJ2-5; D uncertain. The CDR3 contains 12 residues. V gave up 8 bases and J gave up 5 bases, with 12 bases separating them. Germline-derived CDR1 and CDR2 are LNHDA and SQIVND (reference sequence).

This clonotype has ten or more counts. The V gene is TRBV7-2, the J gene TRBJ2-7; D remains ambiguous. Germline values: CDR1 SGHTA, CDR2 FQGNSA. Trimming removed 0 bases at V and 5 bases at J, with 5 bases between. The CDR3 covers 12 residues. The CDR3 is CASSLARHEQYF. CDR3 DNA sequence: TGTGCCAGCAGCTTAGCCCGGCACGAGCAGTACTTC.

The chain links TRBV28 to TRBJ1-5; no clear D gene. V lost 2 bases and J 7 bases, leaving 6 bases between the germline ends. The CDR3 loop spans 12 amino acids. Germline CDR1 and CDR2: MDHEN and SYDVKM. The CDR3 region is CASSLEYQPQHF. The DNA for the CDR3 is TGTGCCAGCAGTTTAGAGTACCAGCCCCAGCATTTT.

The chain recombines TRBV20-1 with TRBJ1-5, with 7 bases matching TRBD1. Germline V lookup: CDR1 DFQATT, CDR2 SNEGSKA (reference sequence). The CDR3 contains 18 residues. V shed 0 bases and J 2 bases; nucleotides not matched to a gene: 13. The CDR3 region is CSARETGLWTVGNQPQHF. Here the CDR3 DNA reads TGCAGTGCTAGAGAGACAGGGCTATGGACGGTGGGCAATCAGCCCCAGCATTTT.

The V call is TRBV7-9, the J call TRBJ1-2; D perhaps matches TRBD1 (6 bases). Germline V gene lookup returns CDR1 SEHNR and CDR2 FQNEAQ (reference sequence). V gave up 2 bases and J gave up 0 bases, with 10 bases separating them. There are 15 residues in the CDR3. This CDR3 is CASSLLKGANYGYTF. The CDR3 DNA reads TGTGCCAGCAGCTTATTAAAGGGGGCTAACTATGGCTACACCTTC.

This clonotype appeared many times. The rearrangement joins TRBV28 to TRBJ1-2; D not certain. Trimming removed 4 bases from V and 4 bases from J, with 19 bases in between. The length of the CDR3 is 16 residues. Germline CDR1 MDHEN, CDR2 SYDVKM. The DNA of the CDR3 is TGTGCCAGCAGTTCCTCCCCCCCGACGGATCGCTATGGCTACACCTTC. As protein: CASSSSPPTDRYGYTF.

DNA for the CDR3: TGCAGACCCGGGCGTCGGGGAGACTATGGCTACACCTTC. Protein product: CRPGRRGDYGYTF. The chain joins TRBV20-1 to TRBJ1-2; D gene uncertain. The germline gives CDR1 DFQATT, CDR2 SNEGSKA (reference sequence). The CDR3 length is 13 residues.

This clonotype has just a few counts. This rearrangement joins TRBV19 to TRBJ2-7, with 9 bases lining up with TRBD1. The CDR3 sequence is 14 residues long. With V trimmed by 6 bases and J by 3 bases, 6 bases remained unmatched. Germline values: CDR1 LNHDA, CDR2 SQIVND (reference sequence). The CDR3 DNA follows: TGTGCCAGTAGCAGGGACAGGGACGACTACGAGCAGTACTTC. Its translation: CASSRDRDDYEQYF.

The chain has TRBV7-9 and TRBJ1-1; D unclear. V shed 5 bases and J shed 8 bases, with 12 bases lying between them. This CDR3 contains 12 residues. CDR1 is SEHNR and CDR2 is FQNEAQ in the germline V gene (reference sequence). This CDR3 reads CASSALSGEAFF. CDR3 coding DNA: TGTGCCAGCAGCGCCCTCTCGGGGGAAGCTTTCTTT.

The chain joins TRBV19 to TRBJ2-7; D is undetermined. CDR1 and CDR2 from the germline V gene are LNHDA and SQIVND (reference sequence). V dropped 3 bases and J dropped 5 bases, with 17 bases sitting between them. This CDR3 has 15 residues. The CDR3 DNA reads TGTGCCAGTAGTATCTCGCTCACCCCTCTCAACGAGCAGTACTTC. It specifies CASSISLTPLNEQYF.

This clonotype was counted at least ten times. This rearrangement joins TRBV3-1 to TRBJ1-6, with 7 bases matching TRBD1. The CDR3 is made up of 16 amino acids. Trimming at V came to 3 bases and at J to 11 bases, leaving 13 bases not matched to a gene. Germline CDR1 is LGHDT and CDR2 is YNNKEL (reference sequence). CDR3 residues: CASSHHRGEGTPPLHF. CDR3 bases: TGTGCCAGCAGCCACCACAGGGGAGAGGGGACTCCACCCCTCCACTTT.

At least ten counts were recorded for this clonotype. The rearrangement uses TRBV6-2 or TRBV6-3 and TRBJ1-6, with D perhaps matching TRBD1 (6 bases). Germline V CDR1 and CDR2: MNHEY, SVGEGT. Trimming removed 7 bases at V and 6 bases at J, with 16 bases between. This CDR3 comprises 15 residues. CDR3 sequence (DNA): TGTGCCAGCAAAATGGGGGACACCAGTAATTCACCCCTCCACTTT. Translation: CASKMGDTSNSPLHF.

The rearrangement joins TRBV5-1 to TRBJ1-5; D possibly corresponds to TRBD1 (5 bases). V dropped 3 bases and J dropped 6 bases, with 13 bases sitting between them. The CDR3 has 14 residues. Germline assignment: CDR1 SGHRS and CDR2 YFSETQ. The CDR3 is CASSSEGAGQPQHF. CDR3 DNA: TGCGCCAGCAGCTCCGAAGGGGCGGGTCAGCCCCAGCATTTT.

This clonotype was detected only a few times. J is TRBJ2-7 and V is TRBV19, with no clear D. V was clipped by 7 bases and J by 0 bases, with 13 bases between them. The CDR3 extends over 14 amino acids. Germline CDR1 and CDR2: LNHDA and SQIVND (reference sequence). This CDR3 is CASKIDKSSYEQYF. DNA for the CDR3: TGTGCCAGTAAAATCGACAAGAGCTCCTACGAGCAGTACTTC.

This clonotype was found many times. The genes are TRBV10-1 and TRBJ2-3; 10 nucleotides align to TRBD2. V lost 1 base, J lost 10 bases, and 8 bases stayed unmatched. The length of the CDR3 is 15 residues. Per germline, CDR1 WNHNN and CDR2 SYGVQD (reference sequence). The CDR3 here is CASSEFSSGGVSQYF. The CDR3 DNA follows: TGCGCCAGCAGTGAGTTTTCTAGCGGGGGTGTATCGCAGTATTTT.

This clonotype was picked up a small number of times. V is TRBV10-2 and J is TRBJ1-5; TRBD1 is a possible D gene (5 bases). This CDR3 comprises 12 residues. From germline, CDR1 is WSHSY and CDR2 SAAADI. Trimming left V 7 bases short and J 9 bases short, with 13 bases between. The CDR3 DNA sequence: TGCGCCAGCAACGGGGGACTAGGGCCCCAGCATTTT. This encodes CASNGGLGPQHF.

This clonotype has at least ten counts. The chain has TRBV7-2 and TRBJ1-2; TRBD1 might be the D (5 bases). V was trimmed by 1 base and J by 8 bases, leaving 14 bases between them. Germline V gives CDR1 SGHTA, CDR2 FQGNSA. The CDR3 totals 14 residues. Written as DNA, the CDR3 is TGTGCCAGCAGCTTAGTGCGCGGGGGTCTGGGCTACACCTTC. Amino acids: CASSLVRGGLGYTF.

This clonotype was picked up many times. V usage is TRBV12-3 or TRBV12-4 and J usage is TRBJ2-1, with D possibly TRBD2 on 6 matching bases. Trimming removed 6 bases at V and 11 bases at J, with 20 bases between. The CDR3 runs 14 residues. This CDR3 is CASRIRLGPMQQFF. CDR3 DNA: TGTGCCAGCAGAATCCGACTAGGGCCAATGCAGCAGTTCTTC.

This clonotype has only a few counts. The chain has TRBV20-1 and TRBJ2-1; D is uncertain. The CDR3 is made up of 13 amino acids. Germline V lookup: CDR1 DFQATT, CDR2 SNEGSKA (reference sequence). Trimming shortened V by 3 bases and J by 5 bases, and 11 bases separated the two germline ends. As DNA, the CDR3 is TGCAGTGCTAGTTCTAGTTTCCACAATGAGCAGTTCTTC. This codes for CSASSSFHNEQFF.